The 30 T cell receptor beta chains reported below all come from one sample, sequenced in a study of T cell changes during pregnancy in multiple sclerosis. Sequenced by immunoSEQ multiplex PCR; TCRdb stores in-frame clones only, minus some. This sample has around 100,000 clones, with roughly 92% found just once. The sequencing here drew on peripheral blood, taken in the second trimester of pregnancy. The receptors here all came from a female donor with multiple sclerosis, enrolled in a pregnancy study.

The rearrangement links TRBV5-1 to TRBJ1-1; TRBD1 agrees at 8 bases. Losses at the gene ends were 2 bases for V and 11 bases for J; bases not matched to a gene: 11. This CDR3 is built from 14 residues. Germline V gene sequence: CDR1 SGHRS, CDR2 YFSETQ. The CDR3 loop reads CASSLPTGDAEAFF. CDR3 bases: TGCGCCAGCAGCTTACCGACAGGGGACGCGGAGGCTTTCTTT.

The rearrangement uses TRBV5-1 and TRBJ2-7; 13 bases match TRBD2. CDR1 and CDR2 from the germline V gene are SGHRS and YFSETQ. Trimming at V came to 4 bases and at J to 5 bases, leaving 9 bases not matched to a gene. The CDR3 loop spans 16 amino acids. The DNA of the CDR3 is TGCGCCAGCAGCCCGGCTGGACTAGCGGGAGTGGACGAGCAGTACTTC. This sequence encodes CASSPAGLAGVDEQYF.

This chain links TRBV6-5 with TRBJ1-2; D ambiguous. This CDR3 has 14 residues. V was cut by 4 bases and J by 0 bases, with 9 bases left in between. Germline assignment: CDR1 MNHEY and CDR2 SVGAGI. Here the CDR3 DNA reads TGTGCCAGCAGTTCCCCCCGGGCTAACTATGGCTACACCTTC. Its protein is CASSSPRANYGYTF.

The CDR3 sequence is CASSTGQGLYEQYF. The CDR3 region has the DNA TGTGCCAGCTCAACGGGACAGGGACTCTACGAGCAGTACTTC. The chain combines TRBV18 with TRBJ2-7; 9 bases line up with TRBD1. CDR1 is KGHSH and CDR2 is LQKENI in the germline V gene. After removal of 5 bases from V and 3 bases from J, the junction contained 5 bases not matched to a gene. The length of the CDR3 is 14 residues.

This chain uses TRBV4-1 with TRBJ1-2, with 7 bases matching TRBD1. V lost 0 bases, J lost 4 bases, and 11 bases stayed unmatched. CDR1 and CDR2 from the germline V gene are MGHRA and YSYEKL. The CDR3 runs 17 residues. The CDR3 protein is CASSQDNERGQGYGYTF. As DNA, the CDR3 is TGCGCCAGCAGCCAAGATAATGAGAGGGGGCAAGGCTATGGCTACACCTTC.

This CDR3 is CASSYSGSYNEQFF. The DNA for the CDR3 is TGCGCCAGCAGCTATAGCGGGAGCTACAATGAGCAGTTCTTC. The rearrangement joins TRBV5-1 to TRBJ2-1, with TRBD2 identical over 9 bases. V lost 3 bases to trimming and J lost 3 bases; unmatched junction nucleotides: 1. Germline CDR1 is SGHRS and CDR2 is YFSETQ. This CDR3 comprises 14 residues. The whole variable domain, remainder taken from reference TRBV5-1 and TRBJ2-1, is KAGVTQTPRYLIKTRGQQVTLSCSPISGHRSVSWYQQTPGQGLQFLFEYFSETQRNKGNFPGRFSGRQFSNSRSEMNVSTLELGDSALYLCASSYSGSYNEQFFGPGTRLTVL.

V is TRBV19 and J is TRBJ1-1; TRBD1 aligns across 8 bases. With 2 bases clipped from V and 4 bases from J, the junction kept 6 bases outside the gene matches. Germline V lookup: CDR1 LNHDA, CDR2 SQIVND (reference sequence). The CDR3 has 15 amino acids. DNA of the CDR3: TGTGCCAGTAGTATACGGGGGCAGGGGGCCACTGAAGCTTTCTTT. This codes for CASSIRGQGATEAFF.

The chain joins TRBV6-1 to TRBJ2-1; 10 bases agree with TRBD2. Trimming took 3 bases from V and 4 from J; bases not matched to a gene: 15. The V gene's germline CDR1 is MNHNS and CDR2 SASEGT. The CDR3 contains 19 residues. CDR3 sequence (DNA): TGTGCCAGCAGTGAGTTTAGGGCTAGCGGGAGTTCATGGTACAATGAGCAGTTCTTC. It specifies CASSEFRASGSSWYNEQFF.

The chain is built from TRBV11-2 and TRBJ1-2; D is perhaps TRBD1 (6 bases). The CDR3 covers 15 residues. CDR1 SGHAT and CDR2 FQNNGV come from the germline V gene. Trimming pared 1 base from V and 5 bases from J, leaving 14 bases between. CDR3 sequence reads: CASSLGGGLGYGYTF. CDR3 bases: TGTGCCAGCAGCTTAGGCGGGGGGCTCGGATATGGCTACACCTTC.

The chain has TRBV5-1 and TRBJ2-7; TRBD2 matches at 12 bases. The CDR3 contains 18 residues. Trimming cost V 1 base and J 1 base; bases outside gene matches: 9. The germline CDR1 and CDR2 sequences are SGHRS and YFSETQ. The CDR3 protein is CASSLRSSGRALSYEQYF. In nucleotides, the CDR3 is TGCGCCAGCAGCTTGAGGTCTAGCGGGAGGGCCTTGTCCTACGAGCAGTACTTC.

The chain uses TRBV10-1 and TRBJ2-3, with D possibly being TRBD2 (6 bases). Trimming took off 2 bases at V and 4 bases at J, with 31 bases between the two ends. Germline V gene data show CDR1 as WNHNN and CDR2 as SYGVQD (reference sequence). The CDR3 has 21 amino acids. The CDR3 is CASSERSSGRGVGGDADTQYF. The CDR3 region has the DNA TGCGCCAGCAGTGAGCGCTCTTCTGGTCGTGGGGTGGGGGGAGACGCAGATACGCAGTATTTT.

The chain couples TRBV27 to TRBJ2-7; 8 nucleotides line up with TRBD2. The germline CDR1 and CDR2 sequences are MNHEY and SMNVEV (reference sequence). Trimming cost V 6 bases and J 2 bases; bases outside gene matches: 3. The CDR3 length is 13 residues. DNA of the CDR3: TGTGCCAGCAGCCCAGCGGGGGCCTACGAGCAGTACTTC. Protein product: CASSPAGAYEQYF.

The chain is built from TRBV5-6 and TRBJ1-2, with 7 bases identical to TRBD1. Per germline, CDR1 SGHDT and CDR2 YYEEEE. V was pared by 4 bases and J by 1 base, with 10 bases of the junction left unmatched. This CDR3 has 16 amino acids. The CDR3 loop reads CASSRGQLSFNYGYTF. DNA for the CDR3: TGTGCCAGCAGCCGGGGACAGCTAAGCTTTAACTATGGCTACACCTTC. Drawing the rest from reference TRBV5-6 and TRBJ1-2, the complete variable domain is DAGVTQSPTHLIKTRGQQVTLRCSPKSGHDTVSWYQQALGQGPQFIFQYYEEEERQRGNFPDRFSGHQFPNYSSELNVNALLLGDSALYLCASSRGQLSFNYGYTFGSGTRLTVV.

This sequence joins TRBV2 and TRBJ1-1; a possible D gene is TRBD1 (5 bases). The CDR3 sequence is 13 residues long. V was trimmed by 5 bases and J by 2 bases, leaving 9 bases between them. The germline V gene encodes CDR1 SNHLY and CDR2 FYNNEI. The CDR3 DNA sequence: TGTGCCAGCAGTTTGGGGCTAAACACTGAAGCTTTCTTT. It encodes CASSLGLNTEAFF.

The chain joins TRBV5-5 to TRBJ2-1; possibly TRBD2 for D (6 bases). CDR3 size: 15 residues. Deletions cut 1 base from V and 3 bases from J, with 11 bases between. Germline-derived CDR1 and CDR2 are SGHKS and YYEKEE (reference sequence). CDR3 coding DNA: TGTGCCAGCAGCTTGACAGCGGGTGTCTACAATGAGCAGTTCTTC. Encoded protein: CASSLTAGVYNEQFF.

The V call is TRBV6-1, the J call TRBJ1-5; D not resolved. The CDR3 is 16 residues long. Trimming shortened V by 1 base and J by 0 bases, and 10 bases separated the two germline ends. Germline assignment: CDR1 MNHNS and CDR2 SASEGT. CDR3 amino acids: CASSEGVGDSNQPQHF. CDR3 DNA sequence: TGTGCCAGCAGTGAAGGCGTTGGAGATAGCAATCAGCCCCAGCATTTT.

CDR3 protein: CASSLNSVGGDGAFF. The CDR3 nucleotides are TGTGCCAGCAGCTTAAATAGTGTAGGGGGGGACGGGGCTTTCTTT. The chain carries TRBV7-9 and TRBJ1-1; tentatively, D is TRBD1 (6 bases). Trimming took off 2 bases at V and 11 bases at J, with 21 bases between the two ends. This CDR3 has 15 residues. The germline V gene has CDR1 SEHNR and CDR2 FQNEAQ (reference sequence).

The V and J genes are TRBV19 and TRBJ2-3; 7 nucleotides line up with TRBD2. After removal of 8 bases from V and 0 bases from J, the junction contained 5 bases not matched to a gene. Germline lookup yields CDR1 LNHDA and CDR2 SQIVND (reference sequence). The CDR3 has 14 amino acids. The CDR3 DNA sequence: TGTGCCAGTTCTTGGGGAGGGAGCACAGATACGCAGTATTTT. This codes for CASSWGGSTDTQYF.

The chain links TRBV30 to TRBJ1-4, with TRBD1 matching over 7 bases. The CDR3 runs 15 residues. CDR1 and CDR2 (germline): GTSNPN, SVGIG (reference sequence). V lost 5 bases to trimming and J lost 8 bases; unmatched junction nucleotides: 14. CDR3 bases: TGTGCCTGGGCCTCAGTCCAGGGGGATAGGGAAAAACTGTTTTTT. It translates to CAWASVQGDREKLFF.

This clone has just one count. The chain carries TRBV28 and TRBJ2-1; D is ambiguous. V was cut by 2 bases and J by 5 bases, with 10 bases left in between. Germline CDR1 MDHEN, CDR2 SYDVKM. The CDR3 totals 14 residues. DNA for the CDR3: TGTGCCAGCAGTTTAGGTAACAGACACAATGAGCAGTTCTTC. This gives the protein CASSLGNRHNEQFF.

The chain has TRBV7-2 and TRBJ2-1; 12 nucleotides line up with TRBD2. V was pared by 1 base and J by 4 bases, with 2 bases of the junction left unmatched. The germline V gene has CDR1 SGHTA and CDR2 FQGNSA. The length of the CDR3 is 16 residues. The CDR3 loop is CASSLEGTSGYNEQFF. The CDR3, as DNA: TGTGCCAGCAGCTTAGAAGGGACTAGCGGGTACAATGAGCAGTTCTTC.

The V gene is TRBV10-3, the J gene TRBJ1-6; D is unclear. Trimming removed 6 bases from V and 10 bases from J, with 13 bases in between. From germline, CDR1 is ENHRY and CDR2 SYGVKD. This CDR3 is built from 13 residues. CDR3 DNA sequence: TGTGCCATCAGGGGAGATCCCTTGTCACCCCTCCACTTT. This sequence encodes CAIRGDPLSPLHF.

The chain combines TRBV19 with TRBJ1-2, with 10 bases lining up with TRBD1. This CDR3 contains 15 residues. CDR1 LNHDA and CDR2 SQIVND come from the germline V gene (reference sequence). V shed 6 bases, J shed 3 bases, and the junction held 7 bases outside the gene matches. Here the CDR3 DNA reads TGTGCCAGTAGCCCGACAGGGGGCCCATACTATGGCTACACCTTC. The encoded protein is CASSPTGGPYYGYTF.

The DNA for the CDR3 is TGTGCCAGCAGTGACATCATCTCCTATAATTCACCCCTCCACTTT. Translating it yields CASSDIISYNSPLHF. The chain has TRBV2 and TRBJ1-6; no clear D. CDR1 is SNHLY and CDR2 is FYNNEI in the germline V gene. The CDR3 is 15 residues long. Trimming took 3 bases from V and 0 from J, leaving 6 bases between them.

This chain joins TRBV6-6 and TRBJ2-1, with D perhaps TRBD2 (6 bases). V was clipped by 0 bases and J by 7 bases, with 16 bases between them. Germline CDR1 MNHNY, CDR2 SVGAGI (reference sequence). CDR3 length equals 16 residues. CDR3 amino acids: CASSYSNGRGNNEQFF. The DNA of the CDR3 is TGTGCCAGCAGTTACTCGAACGGGAGAGGGAATAATGAGCAGTTCTTC.

This sequence joins TRBV10-2 and TRBJ2-1, with TRBD1 matching 9 bases. V lost 3 bases to trimming and J lost 6 bases; unmatched junction nucleotides: 6. Looked up from germline, CDR1 is WSHSY and CDR2 is SAAADI. The CDR3 runs to 15 residues. CDR3 residues: CASSEPPQGANEQFF. In DNA form, the CDR3 reads TGCGCCAGCAGTGAACCCCCACAGGGGGCCAATGAGCAGTTCTTC.

The CDR3 sequence: CASSLIGQRGDNEQFF. The CDR3 DNA follows: TGTGCCAGCAGCTTAATCGGCCAGCGGGGTGACAATGAGCAGTTCTTC. V usage is TRBV7-3 and J usage is TRBJ2-1, with 7 bases identical to TRBD2. V was pared by 1 base and J by 5 bases, with 8 bases of the junction left unmatched. The germline gives CDR1 SGHTA, CDR2 FQGTGA. This CDR3 has 16 amino acids.

The rearrangement joins TRBV6-1 to TRBJ1-2; 9 nucleotides line up with TRBD1. The V gene end was trimmed by 2 bases and the J gene end by 3 bases; junction bases not matched to a gene: 4. From germline, CDR1 is MNHNS and CDR2 SASEGT. The length of the CDR3 is 15 residues. CDR3 in DNA: TGTGCCAGCAGTGAATACAGGGGGCAGGACTATGGCTACACCTTC. Encoded protein: CASSEYRGQDYGYTF.

The chain has TRBV6-6 and TRBJ1-1, with 11 bases that match TRBD1. CDR3 length: 14 amino acids. Germline V gene sequence: CDR1 MNHNY, CDR2 SVGAGI (reference sequence). V trimming: 5 bases; J trimming: 5 bases; junction bases outside the gene matches: 4. The CDR3 region has the DNA TGTGCCAGCAGTGCCCGGGACAGGGGGACTGAAGCTTTCTTT. Translating it yields CASSARDRGTEAFF.

The rearrangement links TRBV6-6 to TRBJ1-1; possibly TRBD1 for D (6 bases). Germline lookup yields CDR1 MNHNY and CDR2 SVGAGI (reference sequence). This CDR3 region has 14 residues. Trimming took off 0 bases at V and 7 bases at J, with 12 bases between the two ends. The DNA of the CDR3 is TGTGCCAGCAGTTACTCCGGGGACACGGGTGAAGCTTTCTTT. Its translation is CASSYSGDTGEAFF.